This entry concerns a single TCR beta chain. Its antigen is still unknown. The sample originates from a study of T cell responses to AZD1222 COVID-19 vaccine. General study points: Recipients of two AZD1222 doses showed rising Spike-specific TCR breadth and depth. White British people made up most donors, females outnumbered males, and clonal diversity was possibly underestimated.

TCRdb keeps only in-frame clones here, not all; method: immunoSEQ multiplex PCR. The top ten clones hold about 8% of a sample with some 130,000 clones, 70% to 90% of them seen once. In germline, CDR1 is MNHEY, CDR2 SVGAGI. V was trimmed by 2 bases and J by 2 bases, leaving 11 bases between them. The CDR3 is 15 amino acids. The source of this sequence is an adult in good health. Sequenced material: peripheral blood, taken on day 0 of AZD1222 vaccination. J is TRBJ2-3 and V is TRBV6-5; D may be TRBD1 (5 bases). CDR3: CASSYNPGITDTQYF. DNA for the CDR3: TGTGCCAGCAGTTACAATCCAGGGATCACAGATACGCAGTATTTT.